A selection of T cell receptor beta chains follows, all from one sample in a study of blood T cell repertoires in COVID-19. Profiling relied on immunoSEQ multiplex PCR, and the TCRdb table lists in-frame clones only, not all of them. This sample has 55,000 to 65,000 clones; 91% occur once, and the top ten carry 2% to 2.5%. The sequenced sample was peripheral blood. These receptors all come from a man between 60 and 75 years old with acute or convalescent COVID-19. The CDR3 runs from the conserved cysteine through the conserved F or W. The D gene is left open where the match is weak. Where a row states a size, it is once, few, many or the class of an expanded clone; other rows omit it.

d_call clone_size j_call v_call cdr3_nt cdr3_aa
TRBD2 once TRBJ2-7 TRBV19 TGTGCCAGTAATGTGGCGGGAGGAAGTGACGAGCAGTACTTC CASNVAGGSDEQYF
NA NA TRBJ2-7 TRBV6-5 TGTGCCAGCAGCCGCACAGGGTACGAGCAGTACTTC CASSRTGYEQYF
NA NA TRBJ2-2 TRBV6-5 TGTGCCAGCGAGGACTGGCGGGAGCTGTTTTTT CASEDWRELFF
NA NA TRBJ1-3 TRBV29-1 TGCAGCGTCCTCCCACGGACAGAACCCAATGGAAACACCATATATTTT CSVLPRTEPNGNTIYF
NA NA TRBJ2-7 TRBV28 TGTGCCAGCAGTTTGCGGCAGCTCTACGAGCAGTACTTC CASSLRQLYEQYF
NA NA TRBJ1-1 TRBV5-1 TGCGCCAGCAGCTCTACAGGGAGTCGGACTGAAGCTTTCTTT CASSSTGSRTEAFF
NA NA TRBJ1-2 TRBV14 TGTGCCAGCAGCCAAGATCTTCTCAGGGAACCACATGGCTACACCTTC CASSQDLLREPHGYTF
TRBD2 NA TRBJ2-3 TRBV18 TGTGCCAGCTCGACTAGCGGGAACACAGATACGCAGTATTTT CASSTSGNTDTQYF
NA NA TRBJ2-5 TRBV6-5 TGTGCCAGCAGTTACCAGGGGGGACGGGGAGAGACCCAGTACTTC CASSYQGGRGETQYF
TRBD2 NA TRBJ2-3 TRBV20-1 TGCAGTGCTAGTGGCTACAACCTAGCGGGAGTAACAGATACGCAGTATTTT CSASGYNLAGVTDTQYF
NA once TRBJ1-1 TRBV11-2 TGTGCCAGCAGCTCCCGTGAGAGAATGAACACTGAAGCTTTCTTT CASSSRERMNTEAFF
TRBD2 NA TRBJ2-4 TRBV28 TGTGCCAGCAGTTTCCCCAGCGGGAGGATATCCAAAAACATTCAGTACTTC CASSFPSGRISKNIQYF
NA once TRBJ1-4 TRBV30 TGTGCCTGGAGTGTAAATGTGCAGGAAAAACTGTTTTTT CAWSVNVQEKLFF
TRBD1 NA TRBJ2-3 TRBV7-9 TGTGCCAGCAGCTTGGCCGGGACAGTTACAGATACGCAGTATTTT CASSLAGTVTDTQYF
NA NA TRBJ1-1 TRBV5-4 TGTGCCAGCAGCTTGTCACGGGGGGCCAACACTGAAGCTTTCTTT CASSLSRGANTEAFF
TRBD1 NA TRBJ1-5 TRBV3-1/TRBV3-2 TGTGCCAGCAGCCAAGCCGGGGACAGGGGGCCCCCCCAGCATTTT CASSQAGDRGPPQHF
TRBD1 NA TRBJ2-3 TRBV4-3 TGCGCCAGCAGCCCCTGGGGCAGGGGGCCGGCAGATACGCAGTATTTT CASSPWGRGPADTQYF
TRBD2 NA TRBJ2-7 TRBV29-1 TGCAGCGTTGGTGTCGGGAGGGCCTACGAGCAGTACTTC CSVGVGRAYEQYF
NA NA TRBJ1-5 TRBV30 TGTGCCTGGGCCGGCGGTAGTGTCGGGCAGGGGAAGGGTCAGCCCCAGCATTTT CAWAGGSVGQGKGQPQHF
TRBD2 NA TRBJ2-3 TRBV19 TGTGCCAGTAGCGTGACTAGCAACACAGATACGCAGTATTTT CASSVTSNTDTQYF
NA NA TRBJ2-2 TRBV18 TGTGCCAGCTCACCACGGGGTCGGGGGACAGCGAACACCGGGGAGCTGTTTTTT CASSPRGRGTANTGELFF
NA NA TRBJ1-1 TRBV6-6 TGTGCCAGCAGGAGCCGGGTTGCATTTGAAGCTTTCTTT CASRSRVAFEAFF
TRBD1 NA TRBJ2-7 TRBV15 TGTGCCACCAGCAGAGATCTCCCGGGACAGGGCTACGAGCAGTACTTC CATSRDLPGQGYEQYF
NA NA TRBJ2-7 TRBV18 TGTGCCAGCTCACCACCGGTAGCCCGCTCCTACGAGCAGTACTTC CASSPPVARSYEQYF
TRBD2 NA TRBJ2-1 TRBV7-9 TGTGCCAGCAGCCCCATGGACGGGAGGTACAATGAGCAGTTCTTC CASSPMDGRYNEQFF
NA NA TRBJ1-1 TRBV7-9 TGTGCCAGCAGCTTCCGCAACATGAACACTGAAGCTTTCTTT CASSFRNMNTEAFF
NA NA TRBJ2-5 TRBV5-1 TGCGCCAGCAACCCGGACACCCTGACCCAAGAGACCCAGTACTTC CASNPDTLTQETQYF
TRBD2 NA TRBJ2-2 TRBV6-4 TGTGCCAGCAGTGTCGGGAGGGGCACCGGGGAGCTGTTTTTT CASSVGRGTGELFF